The 9 T cell receptor beta chains below all came from one sample that was sequenced in a study of cytomegalovirus exposure and HLA in healthy donors. The PCR made use of 60 Vbeta and 13 Jbeta primers. Sequencing was performed with immunoSEQ multiplex PCR; in TCRdb, only in-frame clones are kept and a portion is missing. The repertoire holds about 200,000 clones, with approximately 79% as singletons. Sequenced input: PBMCs. All receptors derive from a middle-aged man in good health and CMV-seronegative.

The chain carries TRBV7-9 and TRBJ2-7; 10 bases align to TRBD1. The CDR3 covers 15 residues. Trimming took 5 bases from V and 4 from J; bases not matched to a gene: 8. The V gene's germline CDR1 is SEHNR and CDR2 FQNEAQ (reference sequence). CDR3 region: CASSPRGQGFYEQYF. The CDR3 DNA follows: TGTGCCAGCAGCCCAAGGGGACAGGGGTTTTACGAGCAGTACTTC.

This chain connects TRBV7-6 to TRBJ2-5; 8 bases map to TRBD2. The CDR3 length is 14 residues. Per the germline V gene, CDR1 is SGHVS and CDR2 is FNYEAQ. Trimming at V came to 5 bases and at J to 1 base, leaving 3 bases not matched to a gene. CDR3 protein: CASSPGGAQETQYF. The CDR3 coding sequence is TGTGCCAGCAGCCCGGGGGGGGCCCAAGAGACCCAGTACTTC.

Concerning this clone: The sample has other DNA sequences that encode this CDR3 too. The CDR3, as DNA: TGCGCCAGCAGCGCGGCAGATACGCAGTATTTT. The encoded protein is CASSAADTQYF. V gene TRBV10-2 combines with J gene TRBJ2-3; D remains ambiguous. The CDR3 contains 11 residues. V shed 6 bases and J shed 4 bases, with 5 bases lying between them. Germline CDR1 is WSHSY and CDR2 is SAAADI.

The chain recombines TRBV5-5 with TRBJ2-4, with D possibly matching TRBD1 (5 bases). V dropped 3 bases and J dropped 9 bases, with 7 bases sitting between them. The germline CDR1 and CDR2 sequences are SGHKS and YYEKEE (reference sequence). This CDR3 spans 11 amino acids. Here the CDR3 DNA reads TGTGCCAGCAGCTGGGGCGGCATTCAGTACTTC. Its protein product is CASSWGGIQYF.

The chain recombines TRBV6-4 with TRBJ2-6, with D tentatively TRBD2 (5 bases). CDR1 and CDR2 (germline): MRHNA, SNTAGT. The CDR3 extends over 17 amino acids. With 3 bases removed from V and 0 bases from J, the gap between germline ends came to 12 bases. For the CDR3, the DNA is TGTGCCAGCAGTGATCGCGGGCCCAACTCTGGGGCCAACGTCCTGACTTTC. As protein: CASSDRGPNSGANVLTF.

This chain links TRBV4-1 with TRBJ2-5; 9 bases fit TRBD2. The CDR3 has 15 amino acids. Trimming at V came to 4 bases and at J to 2 bases, leaving 5 bases not matched to a gene. Looked up from germline, CDR1 is MGHRA and CDR2 is YSYEKL. The CDR3 sequence: CASSPGTSLQETQYF. The CDR3, as DNA: TGCGCCAGCAGCCCGGGGACTAGCTTACAAGAGACCCAGTACTTC.

The chain carries TRBV9 and TRBJ1-2; TRBD1 might be the D (5 bases). Germline CDR1 and CDR2: SGDLS and YYNGEE. The CDR3 totals 12 residues. Trimming took off 3 bases at V and 8 bases at J, with 11 bases between the two ends. Here the CDR3 reads CASSAEGRGYTF. The CDR3 nucleotides read TGTGCCAGCAGCGCCGAGGGGAGGGGCTACACCTTC.

This clone showed up just a few times. This chain joins TRBV9 and TRBJ2-5; D is unresolved. Per germline, CDR1 SGDLS and CDR2 YYNGEE. The ends were cut back, 0 bases at V and 5 bases at J, with 11 bases in the middle. The CDR3 runs to 14 residues. The CDR3: CASSVGLVTETQYF. Written as DNA, the CDR3 is TGTGCCAGCAGCGTAGGGCTAGTCACGGAGACCCAGTACTTC.

Only a few counts were recorded for this clone. V and J are TRBV5-1 and TRBJ2-3; a weak D match, TRBD2 (5 bases). V was pared by 1 base and J by 4 bases, with 10 bases between. The CDR3 is made up of 14 amino acids. The germline V gene has CDR1 SGHRS and CDR2 YFSETQ. CDR3 in amino acids: CASSLSSEADTQYF. CDR3 in DNA: TGCGCCAGCAGCTTGAGTAGCGAGGCAGATACGCAGTATTTT. Together with reference TRBV5-1 and TRBJ2-3, the CDR3 gives the full variable domain: KAGVTQTPRYLIKTRGQQVTLSCSPISGHRSVSWYQQTPGQGLQFLFEYFSETQRNKGNFPGRFSGRQFSNSRSEMNVSTLELGDSALYLCASSLSSEADTQYFGPGTRLTVL.